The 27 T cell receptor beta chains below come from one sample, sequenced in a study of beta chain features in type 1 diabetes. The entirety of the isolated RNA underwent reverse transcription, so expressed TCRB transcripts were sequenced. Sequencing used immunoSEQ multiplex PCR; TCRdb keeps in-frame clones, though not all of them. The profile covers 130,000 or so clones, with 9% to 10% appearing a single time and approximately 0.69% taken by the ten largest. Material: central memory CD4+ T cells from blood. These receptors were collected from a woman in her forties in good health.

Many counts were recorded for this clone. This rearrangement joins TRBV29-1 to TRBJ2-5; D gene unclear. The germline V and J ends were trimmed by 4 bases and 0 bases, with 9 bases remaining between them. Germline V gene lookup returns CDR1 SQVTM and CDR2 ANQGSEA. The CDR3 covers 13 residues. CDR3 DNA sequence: TGCAGCGTTGCGGGTTCGTACCAAGAGACCCAGTACTTC. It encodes CSVAGSYQETQYF.

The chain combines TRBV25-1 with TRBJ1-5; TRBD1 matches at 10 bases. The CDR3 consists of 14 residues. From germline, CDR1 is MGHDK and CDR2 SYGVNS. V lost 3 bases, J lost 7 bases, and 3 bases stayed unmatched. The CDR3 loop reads CASSDRTGGQPQHF. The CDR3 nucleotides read TGTGCCAGCAGTGATCGGACAGGGGGACAGCCCCAGCATTTT.

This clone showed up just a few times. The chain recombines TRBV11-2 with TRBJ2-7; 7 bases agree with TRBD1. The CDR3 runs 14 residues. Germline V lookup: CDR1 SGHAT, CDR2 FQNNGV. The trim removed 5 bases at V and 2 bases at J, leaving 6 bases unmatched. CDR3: CASSISTGTYEQYF. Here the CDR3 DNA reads TGTGCCAGCAGCATATCGACAGGGACCTACGAGCAGTACTTC.

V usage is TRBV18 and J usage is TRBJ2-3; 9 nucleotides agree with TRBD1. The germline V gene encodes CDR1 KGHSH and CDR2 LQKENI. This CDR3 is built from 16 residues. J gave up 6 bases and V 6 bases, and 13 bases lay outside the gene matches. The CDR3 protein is CASSTPEGQGPDTQYF. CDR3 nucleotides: TGTGCCAGCTCCACACCCGAGGGACAGGGTCCCGATACGCAGTATTTT.

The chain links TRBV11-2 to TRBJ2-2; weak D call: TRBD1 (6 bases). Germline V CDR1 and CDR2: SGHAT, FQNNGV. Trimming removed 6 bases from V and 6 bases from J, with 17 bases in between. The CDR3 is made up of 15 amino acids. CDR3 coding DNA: TGTGCCAGCAGACTACAGGGAAGTGGCGCCGGGGAGCTGTTTTTT. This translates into CASRLQGSGAGELFF.

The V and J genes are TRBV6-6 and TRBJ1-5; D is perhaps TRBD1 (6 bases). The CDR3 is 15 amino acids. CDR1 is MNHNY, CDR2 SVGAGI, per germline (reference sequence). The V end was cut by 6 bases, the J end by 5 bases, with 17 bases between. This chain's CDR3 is CASSPTGSHDQPQHF. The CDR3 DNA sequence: TGTGCCAGCAGCCCTACAGGGTCCCACGATCAGCCCCAGCATTTT.

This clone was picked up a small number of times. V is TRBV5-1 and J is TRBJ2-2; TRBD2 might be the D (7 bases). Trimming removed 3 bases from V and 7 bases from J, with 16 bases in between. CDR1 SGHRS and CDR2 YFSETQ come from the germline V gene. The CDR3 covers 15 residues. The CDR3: CASSSGGGAVGELFF. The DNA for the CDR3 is TGCGCCAGCAGCTCCGGAGGGGGGGCTGTCGGGGAGCTGTTTTTT.

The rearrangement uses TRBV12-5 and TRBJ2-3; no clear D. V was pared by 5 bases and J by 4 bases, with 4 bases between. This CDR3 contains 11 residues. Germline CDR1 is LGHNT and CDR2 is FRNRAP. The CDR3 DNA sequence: TGTGCTAGTGGTGTAGCAGATACGCAGTATTTT. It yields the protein CASGVADTQYF.

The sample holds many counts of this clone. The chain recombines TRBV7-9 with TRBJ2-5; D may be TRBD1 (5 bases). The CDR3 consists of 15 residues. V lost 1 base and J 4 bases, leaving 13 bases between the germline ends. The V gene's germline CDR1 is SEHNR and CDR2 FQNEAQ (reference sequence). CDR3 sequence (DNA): TGTGCCAGCAGCTTAGGAGCAGGGCAAACAGAGACCCAGTACTTC. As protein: CASSLGAGQTETQYF.

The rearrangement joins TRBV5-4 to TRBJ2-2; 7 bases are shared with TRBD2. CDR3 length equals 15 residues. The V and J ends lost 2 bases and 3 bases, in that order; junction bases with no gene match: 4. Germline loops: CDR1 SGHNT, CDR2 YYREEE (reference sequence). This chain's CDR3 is CASSLERGYTGELFF. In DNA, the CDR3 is TGTGCCAGCAGCTTAGAGCGGGGTTACACCGGGGAGCTGTTTTTT. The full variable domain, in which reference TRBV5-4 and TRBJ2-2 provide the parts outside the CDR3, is ETGVTQSPTHLIKTRGQQVTLRCSSQSGHNTVSWYQQALGQGPQFIFQYYREEENGRGNFPPRFSGLQFPNYSSELNVNALELDDSALYLCASSLERGYTGELFFGEGSRLTVL.

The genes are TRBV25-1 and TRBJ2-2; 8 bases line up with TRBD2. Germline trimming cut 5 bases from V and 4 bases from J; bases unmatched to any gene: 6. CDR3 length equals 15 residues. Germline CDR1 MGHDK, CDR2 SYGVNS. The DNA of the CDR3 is TGTGCCAGCAGTACGGGGGGGCTGGGCACCGGGGAGCTGTTTTTT. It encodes CASSTGGLGTGELFF.

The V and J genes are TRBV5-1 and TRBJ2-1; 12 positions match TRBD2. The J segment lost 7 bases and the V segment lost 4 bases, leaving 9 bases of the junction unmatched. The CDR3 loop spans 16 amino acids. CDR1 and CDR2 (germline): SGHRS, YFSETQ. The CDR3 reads CASSSELAGGRNEQFF. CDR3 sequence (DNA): TGCGCCAGCAGCAGCGAACTAGCGGGGGGCCGGAATGAGCAGTTCTTC.

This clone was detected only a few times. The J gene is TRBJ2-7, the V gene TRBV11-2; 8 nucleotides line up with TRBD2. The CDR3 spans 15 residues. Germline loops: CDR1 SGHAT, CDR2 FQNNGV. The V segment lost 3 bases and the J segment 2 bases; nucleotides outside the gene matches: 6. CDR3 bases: TGTGCCAGCAGCTTGGGACTAGTGATAACCTACGAGCAGTACTTC. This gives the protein CASSLGLVITYEQYF.

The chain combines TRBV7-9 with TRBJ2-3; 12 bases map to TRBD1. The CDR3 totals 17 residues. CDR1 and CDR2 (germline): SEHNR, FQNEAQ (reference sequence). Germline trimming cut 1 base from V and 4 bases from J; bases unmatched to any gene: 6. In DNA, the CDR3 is TGTGCCAGCAGCTTAGTGGCCGGGACAGGGGGCGCAGATACGCAGTATTTT. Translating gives CASSLVAGTGGADTQYF.

Here the CDR3 reads CASSSGEGTASNQPQHF. CDR3 DNA: TGTGCCAGCAGCTCCGGGGAGGGGACGGCAAGCAATCAGCCCCAGCATTTT. The chain recombines TRBV7-9 with TRBJ1-5, with TRBD1 as a possible D gene (5 bases). Trimming pared 4 bases from V and 1 base from J, leaving 17 bases between. This CDR3 contains 17 residues. Germline-derived CDR1 and CDR2 are SEHNR and FQNEAQ (reference sequence).

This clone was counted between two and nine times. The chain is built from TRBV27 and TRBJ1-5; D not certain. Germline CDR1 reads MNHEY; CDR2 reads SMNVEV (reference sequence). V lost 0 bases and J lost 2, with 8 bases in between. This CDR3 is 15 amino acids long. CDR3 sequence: CASSLSSPGNQPQHF. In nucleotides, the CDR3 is TGTGCCAGCAGTTTATCGTCCCCCGGCAATCAGCCCCAGCATTTT.

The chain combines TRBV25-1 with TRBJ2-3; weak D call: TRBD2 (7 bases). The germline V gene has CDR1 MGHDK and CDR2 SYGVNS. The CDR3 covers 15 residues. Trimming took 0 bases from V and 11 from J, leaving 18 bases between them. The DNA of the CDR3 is TGTGCCAGCAGTGAATACAAAGGGGGAGGGTCCCGGCAGTATTTT. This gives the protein CASSEYKGGGSRQYF.

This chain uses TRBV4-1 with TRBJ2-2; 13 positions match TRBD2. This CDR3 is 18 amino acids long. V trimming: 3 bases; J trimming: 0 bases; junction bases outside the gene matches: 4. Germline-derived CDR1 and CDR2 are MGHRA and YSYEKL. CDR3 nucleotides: TGCGCCAGCAGCCAGCACGGGACTAGCGGGGCGAACACCGGGGAGCTGTTTTTT. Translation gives CASSQHGTSGANTGELFF.

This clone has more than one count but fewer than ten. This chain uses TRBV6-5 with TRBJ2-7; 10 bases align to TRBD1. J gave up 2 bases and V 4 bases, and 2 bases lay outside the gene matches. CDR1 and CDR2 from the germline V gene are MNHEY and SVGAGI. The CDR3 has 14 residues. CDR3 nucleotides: TGTGCCAGCAGTTTGGACAGGGGGGCCTACGAGCAGTACTTC. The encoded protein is CASSLDRGAYEQYF.

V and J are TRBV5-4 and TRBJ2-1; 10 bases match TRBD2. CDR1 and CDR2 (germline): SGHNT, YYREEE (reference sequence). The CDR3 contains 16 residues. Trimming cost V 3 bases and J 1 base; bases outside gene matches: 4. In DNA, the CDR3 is TGTGCCAGCAGCTCAGGACTAGCGGCTTCCTACAATGAGCAGTTCTTC. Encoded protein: CASSSGLAASYNEQFF.

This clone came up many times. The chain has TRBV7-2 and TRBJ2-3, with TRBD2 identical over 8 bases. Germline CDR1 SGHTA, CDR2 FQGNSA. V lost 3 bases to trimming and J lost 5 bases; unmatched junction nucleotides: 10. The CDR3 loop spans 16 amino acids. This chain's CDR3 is CASSFGGGLRGDTQYF. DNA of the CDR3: TGTGCCAGCAGCTTTGGCGGGGGGCTCCGGGGAGATACGCAGTATTTT.

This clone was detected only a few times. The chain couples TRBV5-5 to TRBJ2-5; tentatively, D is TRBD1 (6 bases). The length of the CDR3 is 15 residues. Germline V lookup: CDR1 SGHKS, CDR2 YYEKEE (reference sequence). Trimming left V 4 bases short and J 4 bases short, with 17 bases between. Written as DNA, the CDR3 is TGTGCCAGCAGCGCTACAGGGAACCAGGGAGAGACCCAGTACTTC. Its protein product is CASSATGNQGETQYF.

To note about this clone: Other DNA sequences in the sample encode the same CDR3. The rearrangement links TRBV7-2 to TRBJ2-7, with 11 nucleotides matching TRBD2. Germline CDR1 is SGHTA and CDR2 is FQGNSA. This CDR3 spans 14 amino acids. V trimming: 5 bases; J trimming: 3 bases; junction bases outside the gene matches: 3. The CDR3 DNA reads TGTGCCAGCAGCCTTAGCGGGGGGGGCTACGAGCAGTACTTC. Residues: CASSLSGGGYEQYF.

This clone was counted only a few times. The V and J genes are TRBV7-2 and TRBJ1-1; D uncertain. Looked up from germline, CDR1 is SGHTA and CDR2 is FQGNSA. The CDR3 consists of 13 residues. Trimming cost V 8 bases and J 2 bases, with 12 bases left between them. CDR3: CASLVVRNTEAFF. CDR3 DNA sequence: TGTGCCAGCCTGGTGGTTAGAAACACTGAAGCTTTCTTT. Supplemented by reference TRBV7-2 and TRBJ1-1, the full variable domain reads GAGVSQSPSNKVTEKGKDVELRCDPISGHTALYWYRQSLGQGLEFLIYFQGNSAPDKSGLPSDRFSAERTGGSVSTLTIQRTQQEDSAVYLCASLVVRNTEAFFGQGTRLTVV.

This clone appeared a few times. The CDR3 sequence is CASRQDNQPQHF. In DNA form, the CDR3 reads TGTGCCAGCCGACAGGACAATCAGCCCCAGCATTTT. The rearrangement uses TRBV7-2 and TRBJ1-5; TRBD1 might be the D (6 bases). Germline CDR1 is SGHTA and CDR2 is FQGNSA. V shed 8 bases and J shed 3 bases, with 8 bases lying between them. The CDR3 covers 12 residues.

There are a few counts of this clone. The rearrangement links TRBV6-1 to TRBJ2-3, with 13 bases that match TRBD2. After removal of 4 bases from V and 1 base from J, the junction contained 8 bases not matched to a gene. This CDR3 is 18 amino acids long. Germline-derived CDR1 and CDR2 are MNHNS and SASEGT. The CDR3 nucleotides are TGTGCCAGCAGTGCCCAACTAGCGGGGGGGGCAGGCACAGATACGCAGTATTTT. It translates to CASSAQLAGGAGTDTQYF.

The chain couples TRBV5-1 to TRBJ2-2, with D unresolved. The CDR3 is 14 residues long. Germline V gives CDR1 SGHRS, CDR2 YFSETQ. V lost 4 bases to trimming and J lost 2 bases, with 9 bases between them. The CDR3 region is CASSGAINTGELFF. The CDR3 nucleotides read TGCGCCAGCAGCGGAGCCATAAACACCGGGGAGCTGTTTTTT.